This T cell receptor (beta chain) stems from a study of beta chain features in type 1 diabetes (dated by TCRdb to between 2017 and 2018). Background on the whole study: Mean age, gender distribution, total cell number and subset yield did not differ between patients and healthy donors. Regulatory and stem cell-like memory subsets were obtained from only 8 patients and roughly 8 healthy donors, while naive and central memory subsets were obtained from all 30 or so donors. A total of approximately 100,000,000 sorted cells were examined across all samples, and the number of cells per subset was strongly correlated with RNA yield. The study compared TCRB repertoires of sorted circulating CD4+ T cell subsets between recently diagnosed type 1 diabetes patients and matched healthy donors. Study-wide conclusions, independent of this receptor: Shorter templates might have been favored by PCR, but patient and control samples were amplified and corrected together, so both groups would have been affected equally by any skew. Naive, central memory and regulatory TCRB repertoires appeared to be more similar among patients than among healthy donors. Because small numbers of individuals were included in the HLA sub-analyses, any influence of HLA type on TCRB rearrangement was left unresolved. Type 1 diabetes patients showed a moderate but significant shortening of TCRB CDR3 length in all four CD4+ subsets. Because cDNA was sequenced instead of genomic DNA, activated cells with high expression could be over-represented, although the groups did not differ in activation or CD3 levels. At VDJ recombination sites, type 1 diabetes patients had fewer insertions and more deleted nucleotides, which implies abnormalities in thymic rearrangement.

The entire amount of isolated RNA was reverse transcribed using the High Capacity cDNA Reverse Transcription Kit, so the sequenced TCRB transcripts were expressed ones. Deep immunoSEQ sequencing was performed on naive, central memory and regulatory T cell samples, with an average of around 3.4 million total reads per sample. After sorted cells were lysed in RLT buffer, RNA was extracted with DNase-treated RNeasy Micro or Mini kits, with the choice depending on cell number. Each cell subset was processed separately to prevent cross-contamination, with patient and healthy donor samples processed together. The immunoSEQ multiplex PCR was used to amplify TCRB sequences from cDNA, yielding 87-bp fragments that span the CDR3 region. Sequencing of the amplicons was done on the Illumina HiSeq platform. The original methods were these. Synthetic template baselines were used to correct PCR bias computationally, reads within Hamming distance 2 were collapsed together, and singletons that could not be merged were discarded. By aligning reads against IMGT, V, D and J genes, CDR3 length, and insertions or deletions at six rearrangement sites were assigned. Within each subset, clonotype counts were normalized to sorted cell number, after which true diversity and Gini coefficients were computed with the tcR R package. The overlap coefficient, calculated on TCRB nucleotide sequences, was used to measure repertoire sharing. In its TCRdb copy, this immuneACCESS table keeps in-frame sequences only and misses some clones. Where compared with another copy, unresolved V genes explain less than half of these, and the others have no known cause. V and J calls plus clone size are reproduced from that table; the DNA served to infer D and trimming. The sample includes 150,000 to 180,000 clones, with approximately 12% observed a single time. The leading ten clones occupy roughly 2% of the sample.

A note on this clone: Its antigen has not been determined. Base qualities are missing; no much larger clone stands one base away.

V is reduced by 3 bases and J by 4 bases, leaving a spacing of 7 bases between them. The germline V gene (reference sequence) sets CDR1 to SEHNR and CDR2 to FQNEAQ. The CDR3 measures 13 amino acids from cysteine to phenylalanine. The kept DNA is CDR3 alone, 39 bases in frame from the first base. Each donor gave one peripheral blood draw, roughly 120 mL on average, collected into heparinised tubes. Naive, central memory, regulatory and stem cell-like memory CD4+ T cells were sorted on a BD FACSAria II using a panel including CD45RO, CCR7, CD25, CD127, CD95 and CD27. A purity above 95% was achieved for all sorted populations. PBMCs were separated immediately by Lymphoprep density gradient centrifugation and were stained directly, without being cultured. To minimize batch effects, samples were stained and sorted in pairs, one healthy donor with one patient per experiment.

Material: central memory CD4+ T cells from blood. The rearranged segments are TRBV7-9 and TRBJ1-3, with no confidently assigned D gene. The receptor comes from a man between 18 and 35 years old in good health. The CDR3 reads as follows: CASSLTMGNTIYF. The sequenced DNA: TGTGCCAGCAGCTTGACGATGGGAAACACCATATATTTT.